The entry below describes one T cell receptor (beta chain). Authors' processing steps: Quantification of nucleated cells was approximated via reference gene primer amplification. Libraries were prepared by immunoSEQ multiplex PCR; TCRdb keeps only in-frame clonotypes and omits some of them. V and J calls and clone size come straight from that table; D and trimming were deduced from the DNA. This repertoire shows around 100,000 clones, more than 80% found once; its top ten account for 24%. This record belongs to a study of blood T cell repertoires in COVID-19. In the study overall: The analysed material was cDNA or gDNA that came from T cells, B-cell-depleted T cells, or PBMCs.

The sample taken for sequencing was peripheral blood. The sequence was collected from a human donor in a cohort sampled during active COVID-19.

CDR3 residues: CASSPQAGYEKLFF. For the CDR3, the DNA is TGTGCCAGCAGCCCCCAAGCAGGGTACGAAAAACTGTTTTTT. The chain couples TRBV11-2 to TRBJ1-4, with D possibly matching TRBD1 (5 bases). This CDR3 contains 14 residues. Germline assignment: CDR1 SGHAT and CDR2 FQNNGV. Trimming cost V 5 bases and J 8 bases, with 15 bases left between them. The variable domain in full, with the rest retrieved from reference TRBV11-2 and TRBJ1-4, is EAGVAQSPRYKIIEKRQSVAFWCNPISGHATLYWYQQILGQGPKLLIQFQNNGVVDDSQLPKDRFSAERLKGVDSTLKIQPAKLEDSAVYLCASSPQAGYEKLFFGSGTQLSVL.